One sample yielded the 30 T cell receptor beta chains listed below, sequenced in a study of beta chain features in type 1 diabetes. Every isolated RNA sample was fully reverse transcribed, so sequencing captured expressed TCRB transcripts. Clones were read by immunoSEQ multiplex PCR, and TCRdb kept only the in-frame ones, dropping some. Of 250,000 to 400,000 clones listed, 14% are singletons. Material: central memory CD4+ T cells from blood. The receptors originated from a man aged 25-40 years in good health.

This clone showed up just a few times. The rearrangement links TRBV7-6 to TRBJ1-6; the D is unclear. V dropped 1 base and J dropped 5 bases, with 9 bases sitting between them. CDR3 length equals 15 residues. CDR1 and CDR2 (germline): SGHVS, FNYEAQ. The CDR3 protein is CASSLVGQNNSPLHF. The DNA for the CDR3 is TGTGCCAGCAGCTTAGTCGGGCAGAATAATTCACCCCTCCACTTT.

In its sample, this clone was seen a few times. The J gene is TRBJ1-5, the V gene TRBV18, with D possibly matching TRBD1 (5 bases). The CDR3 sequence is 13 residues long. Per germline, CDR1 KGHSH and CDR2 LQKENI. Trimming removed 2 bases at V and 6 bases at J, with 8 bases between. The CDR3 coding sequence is TGTGCCAGCTCACCAGAGAGGGGTCAGCCCCAGCATTTT. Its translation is CASSPERGQPQHF.

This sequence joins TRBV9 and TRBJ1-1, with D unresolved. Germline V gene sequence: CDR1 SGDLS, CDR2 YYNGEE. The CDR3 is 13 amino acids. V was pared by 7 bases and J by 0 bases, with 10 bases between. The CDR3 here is CASLGPLNTEAFF. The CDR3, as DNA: TGTGCCAGCCTTGGACCCTTGAACACTGAAGCTTTCTTT.

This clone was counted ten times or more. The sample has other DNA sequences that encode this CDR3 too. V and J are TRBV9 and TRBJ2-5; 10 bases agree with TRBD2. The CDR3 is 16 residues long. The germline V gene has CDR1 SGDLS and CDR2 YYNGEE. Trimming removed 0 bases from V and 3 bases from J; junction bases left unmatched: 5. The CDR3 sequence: CASSVGPAGGKETQYF. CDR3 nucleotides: TGTGCCAGCAGCGTAGGTCCAGCGGGGGGGAAAGAGACCCAGTACTTC.

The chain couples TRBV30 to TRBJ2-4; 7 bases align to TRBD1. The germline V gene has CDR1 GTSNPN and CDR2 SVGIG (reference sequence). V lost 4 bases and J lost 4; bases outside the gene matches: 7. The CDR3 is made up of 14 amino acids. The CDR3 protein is CAWKTGRLKNIQYF. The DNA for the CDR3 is TGTGCCTGGAAGACAGGGCGTTTGAAAAACATTCAGTACTTC.

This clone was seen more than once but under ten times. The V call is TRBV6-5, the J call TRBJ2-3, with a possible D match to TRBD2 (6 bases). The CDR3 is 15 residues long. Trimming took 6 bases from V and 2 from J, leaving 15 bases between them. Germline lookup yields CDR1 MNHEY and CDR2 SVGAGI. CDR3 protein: CASRKGSGITDTQYF. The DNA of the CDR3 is TGTGCCAGCAGGAAGGGTAGCGGTATCACAGATACGCAGTATTTT.

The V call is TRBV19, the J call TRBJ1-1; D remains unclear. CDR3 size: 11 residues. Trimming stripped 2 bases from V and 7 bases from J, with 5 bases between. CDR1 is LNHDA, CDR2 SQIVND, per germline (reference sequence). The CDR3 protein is CASSIYFEAFF. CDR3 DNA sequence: TGTGCCAGTAGTATATACTTTGAAGCTTTCTTT.

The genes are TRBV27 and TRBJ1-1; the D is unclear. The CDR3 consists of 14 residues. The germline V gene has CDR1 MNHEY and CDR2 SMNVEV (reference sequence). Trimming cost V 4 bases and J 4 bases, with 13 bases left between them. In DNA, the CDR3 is TGTGCCAGCAGTTCACCCCCCCCGGCCACTGAAGCTTTCTTT. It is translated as CASSSPPPATEAFF.

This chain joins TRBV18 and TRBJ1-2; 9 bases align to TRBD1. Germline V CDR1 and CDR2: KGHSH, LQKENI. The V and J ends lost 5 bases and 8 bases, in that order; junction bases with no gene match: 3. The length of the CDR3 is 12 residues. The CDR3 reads CASSSGQGGYTF. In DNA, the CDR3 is TGTGCCAGCTCATCGGGACAGGGCGGCTACACCTTC.

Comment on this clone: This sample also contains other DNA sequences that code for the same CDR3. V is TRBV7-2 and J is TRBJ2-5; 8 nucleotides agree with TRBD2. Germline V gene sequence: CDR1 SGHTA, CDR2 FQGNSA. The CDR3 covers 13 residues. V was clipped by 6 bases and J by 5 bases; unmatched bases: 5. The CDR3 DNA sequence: TGTGCCAGCAGACGGGGGGGCCGGGAGACCCAGTACTTC. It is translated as CASRRGGRETQYF.

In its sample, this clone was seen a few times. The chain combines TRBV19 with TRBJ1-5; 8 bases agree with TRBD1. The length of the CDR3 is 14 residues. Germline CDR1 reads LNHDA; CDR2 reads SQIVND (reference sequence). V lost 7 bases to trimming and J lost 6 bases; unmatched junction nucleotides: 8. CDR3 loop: CASTPDRGAQPQHF. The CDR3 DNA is TGTGCCAGTACCCCAGACAGGGGAGCTCAGCCCCAGCATTTT. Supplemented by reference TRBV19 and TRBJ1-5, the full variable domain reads DGGITQSPKYLFRKEGQNVTLSCEQNLNHDAMYWYRQDPGQGLRLIYYSQIVNDFQKGDIAEGYSVSREKKESFPLTVTSAQKNPTAFYLCASTPDRGAQPQHFGDGTRLSIL.

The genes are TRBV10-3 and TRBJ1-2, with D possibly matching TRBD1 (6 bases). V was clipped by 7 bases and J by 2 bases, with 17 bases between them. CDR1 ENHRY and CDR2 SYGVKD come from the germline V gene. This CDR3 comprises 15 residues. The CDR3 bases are TGTGCCATCACCGCGGACAGAAAACAGAACTATGGCTACACCTTC. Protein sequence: CAITADRKQNYGYTF.

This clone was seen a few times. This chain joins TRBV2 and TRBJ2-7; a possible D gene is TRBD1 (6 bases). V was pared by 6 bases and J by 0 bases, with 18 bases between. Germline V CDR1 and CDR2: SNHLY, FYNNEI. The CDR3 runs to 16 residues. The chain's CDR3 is CASSRTTGYVSYEQYF. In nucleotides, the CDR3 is TGTGCCAGCAGCCGAACTACAGGGTACGTCTCCTACGAGCAGTACTTC. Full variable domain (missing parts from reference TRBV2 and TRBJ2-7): EPEVTQTPSHQVTQMGQEVILRCVPISNHLYFYWYRQILGQKVEFLVSFYNNEISEKSEIFDDQFSVERPDGSNFTLKIRSTKLEDSAMYFCASSRTTGYVSYEQYFGPGTRLTVT.

The CDR3 reads CASGHGRGDQPQHF. CDR3 bases: TGTGCCAGCGGCCACGGACGGGGAGATCAGCCCCAGCATTTT. This chain links TRBV27 with TRBJ1-5; D is undetermined. Germline V gives CDR1 MNHEY, CDR2 SMNVEV (reference sequence). V gave up 8 bases and J gave up 5 bases, with 16 bases separating them. This CDR3 has 14 residues.

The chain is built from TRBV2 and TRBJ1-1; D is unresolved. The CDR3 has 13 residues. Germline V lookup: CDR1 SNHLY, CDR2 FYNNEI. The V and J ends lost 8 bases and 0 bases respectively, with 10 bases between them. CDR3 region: CASGGQMNTEAFF. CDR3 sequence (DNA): TGTGCCAGCGGCGGGCAGATGAACACTGAAGCTTTCTTT.

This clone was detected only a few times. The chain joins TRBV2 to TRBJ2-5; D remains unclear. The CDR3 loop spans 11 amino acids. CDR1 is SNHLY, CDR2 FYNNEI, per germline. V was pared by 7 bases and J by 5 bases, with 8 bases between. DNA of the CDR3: TGTGCCAGCACATCCATGGAGACCCAGTACTTC. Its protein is CASTSMETQYF.

CDR3 coding DNA: TGTGCCAGCAGTCTCACAGGAAATTCACCCCTCCACTTT. It specifies CASSLTGNSPLHF. The rearrangement joins TRBV25-1 to TRBJ1-6, with a weak D call TRBD1 (5 bases). V dropped 5 bases and J dropped 7 bases, with 9 bases sitting between them. CDR3 length: 13 amino acids. Germline CDR1 is MGHDK and CDR2 is SYGVNS.

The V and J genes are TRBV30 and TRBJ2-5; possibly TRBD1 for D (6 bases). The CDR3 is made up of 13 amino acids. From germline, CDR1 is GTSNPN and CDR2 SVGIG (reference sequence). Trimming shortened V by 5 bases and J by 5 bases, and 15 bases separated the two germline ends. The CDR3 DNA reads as TGTGCCTGGTGGCCTACGAGGGGGGAGACCCAGTACTTC. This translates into CAWWPTRGETQYF.

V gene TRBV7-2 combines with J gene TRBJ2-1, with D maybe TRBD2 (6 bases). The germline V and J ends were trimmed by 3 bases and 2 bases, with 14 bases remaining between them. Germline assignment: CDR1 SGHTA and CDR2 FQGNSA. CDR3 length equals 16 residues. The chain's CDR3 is CASSFVSGVTYNEQFF. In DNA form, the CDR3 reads TGTGCCAGCAGCTTCGTATCGGGAGTAACCTACAATGAGCAGTTCTTC.

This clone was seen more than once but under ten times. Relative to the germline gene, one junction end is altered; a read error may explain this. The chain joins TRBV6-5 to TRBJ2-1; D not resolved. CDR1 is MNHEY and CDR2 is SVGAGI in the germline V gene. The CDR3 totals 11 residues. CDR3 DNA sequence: TGTGCCATCAGTGCCCACAATGAGCAGTTCTTC. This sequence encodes CAISAHNEQFF.

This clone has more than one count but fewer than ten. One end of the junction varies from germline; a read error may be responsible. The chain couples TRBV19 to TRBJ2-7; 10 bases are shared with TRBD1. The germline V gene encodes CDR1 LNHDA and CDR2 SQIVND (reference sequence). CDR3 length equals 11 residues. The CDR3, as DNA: TGTGCCAGTAGGCAAGGGACAGGGGTTTTTTTC. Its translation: CASRQGTGVFF.

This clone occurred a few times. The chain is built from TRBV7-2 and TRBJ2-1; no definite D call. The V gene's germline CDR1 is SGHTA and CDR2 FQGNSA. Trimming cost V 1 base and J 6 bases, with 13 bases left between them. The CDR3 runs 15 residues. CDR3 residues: CASSLDTRGGNEQFF. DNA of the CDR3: TGTGCCAGCAGCTTAGATACGAGAGGCGGCAATGAGCAGTTCTTC.

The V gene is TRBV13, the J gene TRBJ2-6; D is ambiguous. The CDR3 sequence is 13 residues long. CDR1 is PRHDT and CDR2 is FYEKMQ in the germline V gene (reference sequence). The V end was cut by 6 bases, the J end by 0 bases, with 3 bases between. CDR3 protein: CASRYSGANVLTF. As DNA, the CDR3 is TGTGCCAGCAGATACTCTGGGGCCAACGTCCTGACTTTC.

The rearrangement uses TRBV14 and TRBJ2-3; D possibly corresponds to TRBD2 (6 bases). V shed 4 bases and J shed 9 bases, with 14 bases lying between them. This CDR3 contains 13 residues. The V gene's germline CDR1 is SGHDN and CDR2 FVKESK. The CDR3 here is CASSPHGTLTQYF. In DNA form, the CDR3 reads TGTGCCAGCAGCCCCCACGGGACTCTAACGCAGTATTTT.

CDR3 residues: CASWGQPNTGELFF. In nucleotides, the CDR3 is TGTGCCAGCTGGGGACAACCCAACACCGGGGAGCTGTTTTTT. The genes are TRBV6-1 and TRBJ2-2, with D possibly TRBD1 on 6 matching bases. CDR1 MNHNS and CDR2 SASEGT come from the germline V gene. CDR3 length: 14 residues. Trimming left V 8 bases short and J 2 bases short, with 12 bases between.

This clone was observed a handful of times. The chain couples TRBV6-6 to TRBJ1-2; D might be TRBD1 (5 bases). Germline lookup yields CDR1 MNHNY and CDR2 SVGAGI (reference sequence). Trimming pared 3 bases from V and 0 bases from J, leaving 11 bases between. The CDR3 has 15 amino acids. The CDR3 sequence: CASSYGQGANYGYTF. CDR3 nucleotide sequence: TGTGCCAGCAGTTATGGGCAGGGAGCTAACTATGGCTACACCTTC.

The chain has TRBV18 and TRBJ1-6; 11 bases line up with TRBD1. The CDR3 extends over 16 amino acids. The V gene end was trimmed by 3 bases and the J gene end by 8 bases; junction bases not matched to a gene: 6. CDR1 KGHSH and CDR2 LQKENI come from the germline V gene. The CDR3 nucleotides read TGTGCCAGCTCACCGCTAGGACAGGGGGCCGATTCACCCCTCCACTTT. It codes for CASSPLGQGADSPLHF.

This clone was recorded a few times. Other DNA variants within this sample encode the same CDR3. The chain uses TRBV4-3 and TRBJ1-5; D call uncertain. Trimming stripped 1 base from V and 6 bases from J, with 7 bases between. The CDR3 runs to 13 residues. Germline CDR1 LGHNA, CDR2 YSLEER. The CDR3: CASSQVLSQPQHF. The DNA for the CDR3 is TGCGCCAGCAGCCAAGTTTTGTCTCAGCCCCAGCATTTT.

The CDR3, as DNA: TGTGCCAGCTCACCAGGGGGTCAGCCCCAGCATTTT. It is translated as CASSPGGQPQHF. The chain is built from TRBV18 and TRBJ1-5; D perhaps matches TRBD1 (5 bases). The V end lost 2 bases, the J end lost 6 bases, and 5 bases lay between the germline ends. Germline V gene data show CDR1 as KGHSH and CDR2 as LQKENI. CDR3 length: 12 amino acids.

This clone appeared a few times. The CDR3 DNA reads TGTGCCAGTACCTTTGGGGGCGGGAACAATGAGCAGTTCTTC. It yields the protein CASTFGGGNNEQFF. The V and J genes are TRBV19 and TRBJ2-1; either TRBD1 or TRBD2 may fit D (6 bases each). This CDR3 region has 14 residues. Germline V gene data show CDR1 as LNHDA and CDR2 as SQIVND (reference sequence). The V end was cut by 7 bases, the J end by 5 bases, with 15 bases between.